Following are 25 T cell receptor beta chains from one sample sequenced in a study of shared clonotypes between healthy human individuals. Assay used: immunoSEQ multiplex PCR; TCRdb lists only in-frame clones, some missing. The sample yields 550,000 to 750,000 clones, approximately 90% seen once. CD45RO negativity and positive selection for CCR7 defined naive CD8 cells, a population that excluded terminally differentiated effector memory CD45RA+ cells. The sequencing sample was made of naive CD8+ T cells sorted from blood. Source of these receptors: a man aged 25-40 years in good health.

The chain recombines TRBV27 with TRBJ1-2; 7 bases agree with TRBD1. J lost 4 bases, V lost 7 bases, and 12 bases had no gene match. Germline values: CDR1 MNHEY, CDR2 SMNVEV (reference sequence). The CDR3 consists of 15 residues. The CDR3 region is CASTSRGGPFYGYTF. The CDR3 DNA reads TGTGCCAGCACTAGTAGAGGGGGCCCTTTCTATGGCTACACCTTC.

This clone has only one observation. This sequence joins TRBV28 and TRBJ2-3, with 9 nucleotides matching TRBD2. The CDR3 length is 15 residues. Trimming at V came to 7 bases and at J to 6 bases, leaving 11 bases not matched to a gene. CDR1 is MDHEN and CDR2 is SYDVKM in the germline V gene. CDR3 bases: TGTGCCAGCAACCCCTTAGCGGGAGCTACGGATACGCAGTATTTT. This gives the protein CASNPLAGATDTQYF.

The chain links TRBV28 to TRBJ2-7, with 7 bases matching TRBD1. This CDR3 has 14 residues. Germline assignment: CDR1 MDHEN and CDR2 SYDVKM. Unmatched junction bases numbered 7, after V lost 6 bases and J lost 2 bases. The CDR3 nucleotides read TGTGCCAGCAGAGGGACAGAACACCCCTACGAGCAGTACTTC. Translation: CASRGTEHPYEQYF.

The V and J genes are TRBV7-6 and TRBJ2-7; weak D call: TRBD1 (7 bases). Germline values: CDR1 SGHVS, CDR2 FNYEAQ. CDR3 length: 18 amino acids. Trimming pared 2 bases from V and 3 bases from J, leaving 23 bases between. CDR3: CASSLTSPDRDPYYEQYF. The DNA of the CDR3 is TGTGCCAGCAGCTTAACTAGCCCAGACAGGGATCCATACTACGAGCAGTACTTC.

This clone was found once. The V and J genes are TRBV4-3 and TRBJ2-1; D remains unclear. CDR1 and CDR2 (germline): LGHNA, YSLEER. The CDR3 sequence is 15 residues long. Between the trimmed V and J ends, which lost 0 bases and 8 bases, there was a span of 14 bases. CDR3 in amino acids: CASSQDTSLGDEQFF. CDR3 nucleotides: TGCGCCAGCAGCCAAGACACGTCCCTTGGGGATGAGCAGTTCTTC.

DNA for the CDR3: TGTGCCAGCAGTGAGCGGGGGGAGTTCTTC. Amino acids: CASSERGEFF. The chain recombines TRBV2 with TRBJ2-1, with 8 bases aligning to TRBD2. CDR1 SNHLY and CDR2 FYNNEI come from the germline V gene. The J segment lost 14 bases and the V segment lost 3 bases, leaving 0 bases of the junction unmatched. This CDR3 region has 10 residues.

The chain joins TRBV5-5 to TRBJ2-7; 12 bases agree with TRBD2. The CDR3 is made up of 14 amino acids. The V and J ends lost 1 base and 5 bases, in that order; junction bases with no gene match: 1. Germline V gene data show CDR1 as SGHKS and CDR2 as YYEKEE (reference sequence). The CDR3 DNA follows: TGTGCCAGCAGCTTGCCTAGCGGGAGGGACGAGCAGTACTTC. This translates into CASSLPSGRDEQYF.

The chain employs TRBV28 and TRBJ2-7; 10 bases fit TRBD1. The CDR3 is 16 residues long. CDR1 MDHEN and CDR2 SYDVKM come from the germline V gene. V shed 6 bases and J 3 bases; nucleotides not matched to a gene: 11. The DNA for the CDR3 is TGTGCCAGCAGATTCCAGGGACAGGGGCCCGACTACGAGCAGTACTTC. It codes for CASRFQGQGPDYEQYF.

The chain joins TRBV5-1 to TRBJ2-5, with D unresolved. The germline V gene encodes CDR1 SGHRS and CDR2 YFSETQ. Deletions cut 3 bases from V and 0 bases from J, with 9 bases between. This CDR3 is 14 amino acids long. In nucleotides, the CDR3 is TGCGCCAGCAGCTCCGACACGAACCAAGAGACCCAGTACTTC. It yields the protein CASSSDTNQETQYF. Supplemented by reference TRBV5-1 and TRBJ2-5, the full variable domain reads KAGVTQTPRYLIKTRGQQVTLSCSPISGHRSVSWYQQTPGQGLQFLFEYFSETQRNKGNFPGRFSGRQFSNSRSEMNVSTLELGDSALYLCASSSDTNQETQYFGPGTRLLVL.

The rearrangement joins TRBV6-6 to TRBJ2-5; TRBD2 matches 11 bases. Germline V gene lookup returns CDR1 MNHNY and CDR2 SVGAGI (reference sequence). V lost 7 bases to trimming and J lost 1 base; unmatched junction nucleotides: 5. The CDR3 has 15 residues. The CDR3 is CASTQLAGAQETQYF. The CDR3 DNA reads TGTGCCAGCACCCAACTAGCGGGAGCCCAAGAGACCCAGTACTTC.

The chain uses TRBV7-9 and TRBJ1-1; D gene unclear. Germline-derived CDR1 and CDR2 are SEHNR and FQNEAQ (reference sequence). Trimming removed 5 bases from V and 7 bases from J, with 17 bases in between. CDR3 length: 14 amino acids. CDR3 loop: CASSRVLAGDEAFF. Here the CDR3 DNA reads TGTGCCAGCAGCAGAGTTTTAGCAGGAGATGAAGCTTTCTTT.

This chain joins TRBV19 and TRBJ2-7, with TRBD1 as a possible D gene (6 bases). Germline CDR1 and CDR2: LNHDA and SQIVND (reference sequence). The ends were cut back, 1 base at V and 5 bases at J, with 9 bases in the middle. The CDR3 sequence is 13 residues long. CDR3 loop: CASSIAQGNEQYF. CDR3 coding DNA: TGTGCCAGTAGTATAGCCCAGGGGAACGAGCAGTACTTC.

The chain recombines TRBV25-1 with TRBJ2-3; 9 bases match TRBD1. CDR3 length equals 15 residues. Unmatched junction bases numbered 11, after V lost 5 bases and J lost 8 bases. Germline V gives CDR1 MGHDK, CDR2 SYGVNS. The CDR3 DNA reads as TGTGCCAGCAGTCCGAGGGGGGACAGGGCCCTTACGCAGTATTTT. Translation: CASSPRGDRALTQYF.

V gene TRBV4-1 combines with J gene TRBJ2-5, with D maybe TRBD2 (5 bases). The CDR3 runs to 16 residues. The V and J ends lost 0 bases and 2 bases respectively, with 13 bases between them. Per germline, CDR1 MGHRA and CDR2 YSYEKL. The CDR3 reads CASSQEVVRGQETQYF. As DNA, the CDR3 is TGCGCCAGCAGCCAAGAGGTCGTTAGAGGGCAAGAGACCCAGTACTTC.

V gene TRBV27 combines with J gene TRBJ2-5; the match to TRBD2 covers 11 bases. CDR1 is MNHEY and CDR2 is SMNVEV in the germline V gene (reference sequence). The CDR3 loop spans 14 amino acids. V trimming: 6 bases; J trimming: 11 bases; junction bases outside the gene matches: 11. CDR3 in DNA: TGTGCCAGCAGCCCGGGACTAGCGGTAGGAGAGCAGTACTTC. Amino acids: CASSPGLAVGEQYF.

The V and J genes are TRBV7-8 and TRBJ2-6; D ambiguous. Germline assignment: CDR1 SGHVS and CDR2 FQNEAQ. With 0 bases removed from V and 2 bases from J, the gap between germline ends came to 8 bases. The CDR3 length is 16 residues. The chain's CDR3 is CASSLALPAGANVLTF. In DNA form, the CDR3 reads TGTGCCAGCAGCTTAGCCCTCCCAGCTGGGGCCAACGTCCTGACTTTC. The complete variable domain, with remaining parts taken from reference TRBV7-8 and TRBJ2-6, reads GAGVSQSPRYKVAKRGQDVALRCDPISGHVSLFWYQQALGQGPEFLTYFQNEAQLDKSGLPSDRFFAERPEGSVSTLKIQRTQQEDSAVYLCASSLALPAGANVLTFGAGSRLTVL.

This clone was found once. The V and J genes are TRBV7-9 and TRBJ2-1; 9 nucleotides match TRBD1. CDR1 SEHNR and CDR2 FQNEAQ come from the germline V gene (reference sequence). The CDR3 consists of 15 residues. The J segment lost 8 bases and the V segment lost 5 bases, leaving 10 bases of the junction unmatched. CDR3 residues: CASSPQGARVHEQFF. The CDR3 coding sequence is TGTGCCAGCAGCCCACAGGGGGCTAGGGTTCATGAGCAGTTCTTC.

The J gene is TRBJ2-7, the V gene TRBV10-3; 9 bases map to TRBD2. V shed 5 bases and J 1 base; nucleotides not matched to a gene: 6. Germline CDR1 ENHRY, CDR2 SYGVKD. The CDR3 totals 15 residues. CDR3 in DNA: TGTGCCATCAGTTCAACTAGCGGGCCTTCCTACGAGCAGTACTTC. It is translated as CAISSTSGPSYEQYF.

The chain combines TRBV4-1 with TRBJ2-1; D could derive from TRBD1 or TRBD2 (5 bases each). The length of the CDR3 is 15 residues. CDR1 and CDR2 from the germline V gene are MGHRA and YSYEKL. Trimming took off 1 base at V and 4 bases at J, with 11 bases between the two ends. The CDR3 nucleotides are TGCGCCAGCAGCCAAGCGGGGACGGGGTACAATGAGCAGTTCTTC. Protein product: CASSQAGTGYNEQFF.

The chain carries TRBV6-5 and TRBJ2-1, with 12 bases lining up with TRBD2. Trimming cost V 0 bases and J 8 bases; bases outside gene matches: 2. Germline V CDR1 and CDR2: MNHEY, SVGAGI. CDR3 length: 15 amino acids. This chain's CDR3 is CASSYSPSGRDEQFF. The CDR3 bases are TGTGCCAGCAGTTACTCGCCTAGCGGGAGGGATGAGCAGTTCTTC.

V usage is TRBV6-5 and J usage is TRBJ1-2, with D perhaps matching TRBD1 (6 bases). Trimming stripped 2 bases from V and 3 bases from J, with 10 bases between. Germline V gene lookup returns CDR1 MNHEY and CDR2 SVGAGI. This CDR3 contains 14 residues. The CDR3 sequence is CASSYTQGYYGYTF. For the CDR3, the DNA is TGTGCCAGCAGTTACACTCAGGGGTACTATGGCTACACCTTC.

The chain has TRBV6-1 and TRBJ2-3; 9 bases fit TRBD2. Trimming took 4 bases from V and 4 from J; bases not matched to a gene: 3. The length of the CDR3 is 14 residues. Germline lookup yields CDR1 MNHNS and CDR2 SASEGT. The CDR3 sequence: CASSGLADSDTQYF. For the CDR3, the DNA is TGTGCCAGCAGTGGACTAGCGGACTCAGATACGCAGTATTTT.

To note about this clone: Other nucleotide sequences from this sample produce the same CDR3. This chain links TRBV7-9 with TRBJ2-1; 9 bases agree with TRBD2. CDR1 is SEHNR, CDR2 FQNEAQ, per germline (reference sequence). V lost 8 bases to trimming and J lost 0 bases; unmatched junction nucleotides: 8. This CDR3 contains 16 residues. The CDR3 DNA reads TGTGCCAGCTCCTCCCTTAGCGGGAGCTCCTACAATGAGCAGTTCTTC. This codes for CASSSLSGSSYNEQFF.

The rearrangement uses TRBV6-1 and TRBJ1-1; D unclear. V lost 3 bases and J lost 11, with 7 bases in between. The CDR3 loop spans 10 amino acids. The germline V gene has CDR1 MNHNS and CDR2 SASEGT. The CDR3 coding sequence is TGTGCCAGCAGTGACAGCGGGGCTTTCTTT. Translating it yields CASSDSGAFF.

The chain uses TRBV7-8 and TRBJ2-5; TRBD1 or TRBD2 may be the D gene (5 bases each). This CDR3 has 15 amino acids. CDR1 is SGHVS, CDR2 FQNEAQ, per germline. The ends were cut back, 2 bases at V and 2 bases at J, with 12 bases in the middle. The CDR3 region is CASSLLAGAQETQYF. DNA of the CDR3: TGTGCCAGCAGCTTACTCGCCGGGGCTCAAGAGACCCAGTACTTC.